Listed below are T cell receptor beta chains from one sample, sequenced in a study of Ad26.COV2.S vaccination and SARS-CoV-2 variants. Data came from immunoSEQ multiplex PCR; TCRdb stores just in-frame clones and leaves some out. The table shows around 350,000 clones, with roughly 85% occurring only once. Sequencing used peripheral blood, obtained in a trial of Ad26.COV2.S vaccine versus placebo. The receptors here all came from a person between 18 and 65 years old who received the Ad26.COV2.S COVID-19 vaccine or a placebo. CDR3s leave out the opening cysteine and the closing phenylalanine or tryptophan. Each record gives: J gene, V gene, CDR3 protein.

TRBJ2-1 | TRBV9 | ASSVGLAGYNEQF
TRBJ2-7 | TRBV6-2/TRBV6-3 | ASSYSSYEQY
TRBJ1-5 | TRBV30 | AWSVNSDSNQPQH
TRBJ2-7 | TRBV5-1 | ASSLAGGISNEQY
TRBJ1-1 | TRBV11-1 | ASNPRGDTEAF
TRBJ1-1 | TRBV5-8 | ASSLGTRYSNTEAF
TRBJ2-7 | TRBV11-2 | ASSPEGYEQY
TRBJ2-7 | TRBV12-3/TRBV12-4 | ASSPGHSYEQY
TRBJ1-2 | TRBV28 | ASSFFGDANYGYT
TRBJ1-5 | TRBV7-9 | ASSHRDEIPGQPQH
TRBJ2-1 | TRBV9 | ASSVATLPYNEQF
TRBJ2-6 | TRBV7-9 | ASSRQGVVGANVLT
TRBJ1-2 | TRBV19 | ASSITGNTYGYT
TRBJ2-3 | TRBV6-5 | ASSSGGMITDTQY
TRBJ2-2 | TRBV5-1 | ASSLGQGWAGELF
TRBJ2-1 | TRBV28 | ASSSPGWYEQF
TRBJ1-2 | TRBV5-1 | ASSLDRVGRGYT
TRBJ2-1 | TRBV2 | ASSGDPNEQF
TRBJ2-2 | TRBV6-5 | ASSYWTTGELF
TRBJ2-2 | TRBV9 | ASSADTNTGELF
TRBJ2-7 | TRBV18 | ASSLAGQGRYEQY
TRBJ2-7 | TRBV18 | ASSPGGIYEQY
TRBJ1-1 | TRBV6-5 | ASSTGGEATEAF
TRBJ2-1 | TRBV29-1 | SVGSDYNEQF
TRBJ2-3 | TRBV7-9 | ASSFLAGGKADTQY
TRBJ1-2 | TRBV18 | ASSPGGASYGYT
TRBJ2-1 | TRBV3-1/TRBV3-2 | ASSQEGGNNEQF
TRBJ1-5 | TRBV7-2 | ASSAVQGGHQPQH
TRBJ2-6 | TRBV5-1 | ASSLELTGLSGANVLT
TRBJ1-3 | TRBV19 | ASSLGTSGNTIY
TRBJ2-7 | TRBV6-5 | ASSYLYGTTYEQY
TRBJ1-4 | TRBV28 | ASSLSRQGTGEKLF
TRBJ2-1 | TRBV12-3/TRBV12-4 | ASRKETRRF
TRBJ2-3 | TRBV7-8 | ASSFLRGDLTDTQY
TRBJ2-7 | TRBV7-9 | ASSPPGPYEQY
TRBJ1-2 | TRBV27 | ASSRTGGPSDGYT
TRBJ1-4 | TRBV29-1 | SVEDPTERTNEKLF
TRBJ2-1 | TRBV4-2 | ASSQPGDDEQF
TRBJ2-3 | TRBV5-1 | ASSHQPPTDTQY
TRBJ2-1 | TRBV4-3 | ASSGSGRGVYNEQF
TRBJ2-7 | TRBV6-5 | ASRSIAGGTYEQY
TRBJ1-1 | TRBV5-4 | ASSRRGDESEAF
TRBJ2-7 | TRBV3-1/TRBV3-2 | ASSTGLAGVGEQY
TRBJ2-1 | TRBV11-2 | ASSLDHLEQF
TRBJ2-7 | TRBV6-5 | ASSPGDGDYEQY
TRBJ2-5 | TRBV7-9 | ASSSLGVETQY
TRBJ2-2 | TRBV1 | TTIFPGELF
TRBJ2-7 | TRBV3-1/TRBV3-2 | ASSQVGGGGSGEQY
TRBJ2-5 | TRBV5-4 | ASSPGTSAQETQY
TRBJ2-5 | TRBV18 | ASSPREGGGFQETQY
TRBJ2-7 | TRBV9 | ASSVAFGQGAYEQY
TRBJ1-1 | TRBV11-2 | ASSLSPRMNTEAF
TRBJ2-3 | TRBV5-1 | ASSSGQGKADTQY
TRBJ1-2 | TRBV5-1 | ARPSLLYGYT